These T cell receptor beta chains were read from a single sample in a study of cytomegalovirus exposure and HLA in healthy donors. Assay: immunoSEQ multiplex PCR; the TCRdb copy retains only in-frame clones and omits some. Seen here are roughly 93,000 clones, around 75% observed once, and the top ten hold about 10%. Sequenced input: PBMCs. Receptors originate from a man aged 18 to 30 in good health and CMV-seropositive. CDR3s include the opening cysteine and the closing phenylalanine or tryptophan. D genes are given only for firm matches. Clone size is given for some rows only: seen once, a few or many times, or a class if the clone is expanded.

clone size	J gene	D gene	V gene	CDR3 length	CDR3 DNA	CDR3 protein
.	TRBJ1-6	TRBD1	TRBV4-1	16	TGCGCCAGCAGCCAGCTAGACAGGGGCCATAATTCACCCCTCCACTTT	CASSQLDRGHNSPLHF
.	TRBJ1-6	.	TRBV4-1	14	TGCGCCAGCCGTCCAGGGGTGAGGAATTCACCCCTCCACTTT	CASRPGVRNSPLHF
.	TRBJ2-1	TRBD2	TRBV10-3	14	TGTGCCATCAGTGCGCCGGCTAGCGGAAATGAGCAGTTCTTC	CAISAPASGNEQFF
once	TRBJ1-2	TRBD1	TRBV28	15	TGTGCCAGCAGTTCCCCCGGGACAGGACCGTATGGCTACACCTTC	CASSSPGTGPYGYTF
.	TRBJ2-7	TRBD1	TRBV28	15	TGTGCCAGTCCGCCACCCCGACAGGGGTTCCACGAGCAGTACTTC	CASPPPRQGFHEQYF
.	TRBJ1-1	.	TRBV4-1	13	TGCGCCAGCAGCGCACAGCTGAACACTGAAGCTTTCTTT	CASSAQLNTEAFF
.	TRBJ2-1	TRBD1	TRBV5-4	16	TGTGCCAGCAGCACCGGGACAGGTCTCATACAGAATGAGCAGTTCTTC	CASSTGTGLIQNEQFF
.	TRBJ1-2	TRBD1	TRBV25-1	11	TGTGCCAGCAGCCTGACAGGGGGCTACACCTTC	CASSLTGGYTF
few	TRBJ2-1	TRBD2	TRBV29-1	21	TGCAGCGGAAAAGGACTAGCGGGGGGGACTAAAAACCCGAGCTCCTACAATGAGCAGTTCTTC	CSGKGLAGGTKNPSSYNEQFF
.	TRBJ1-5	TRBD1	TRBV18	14	TGTGCCAGCTCACCCGACAGGGAATGGCAGCCCCAGCATTTT	CASSPDREWQPQHF
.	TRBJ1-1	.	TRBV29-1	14	TGCAGCGTTGATAGCGGGTTCGTGGGCACTGAAGCTTTCTTT	CSVDSGFVGTEAFF
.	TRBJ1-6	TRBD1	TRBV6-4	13	TGTGCCAGCCGGGACAGGGATGGGTCACCCCTCCACTTT	CASRDRDGSPLHF
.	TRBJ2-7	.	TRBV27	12	TGTGCCAGCAGTTTCCAGGGTGGGGAGCAGTACTTC	CASSFQGGEQYF
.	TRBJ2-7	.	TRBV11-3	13	TGTGCCAGCAGCCTAGGATGGGGCGGCGAGCAGTACTTC	CASSLGWGGEQYF